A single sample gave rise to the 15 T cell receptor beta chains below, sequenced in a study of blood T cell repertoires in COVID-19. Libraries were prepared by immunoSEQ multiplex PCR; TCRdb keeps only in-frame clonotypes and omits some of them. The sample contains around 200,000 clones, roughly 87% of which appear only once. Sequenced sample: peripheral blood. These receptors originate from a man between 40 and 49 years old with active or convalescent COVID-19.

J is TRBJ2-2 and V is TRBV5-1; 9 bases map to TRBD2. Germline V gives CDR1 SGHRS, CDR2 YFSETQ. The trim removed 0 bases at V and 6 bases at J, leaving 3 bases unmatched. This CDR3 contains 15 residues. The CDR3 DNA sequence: TGCGCCAGCAGCTTGGTAGTAGCGGGAGCCGGGGAGCTGTTTTTT. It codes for CASSLVVAGAGELFF.

This CDR3 is CASSEMGGDTEAFF. CDR3 sequence (DNA): TGTGCCAGCAGTGAAATGGGGGGAGACACTGAAGCTTTCTTT. The rearrangement uses TRBV6-1 and TRBJ1-1, with TRBD1 as a possible D gene (5 bases). V was shortened by 2 bases and J by 3 bases, with 10 bases between the two germline ends. Germline assignment: CDR1 MNHNS and CDR2 SASEGT. The CDR3 is 14 amino acids.

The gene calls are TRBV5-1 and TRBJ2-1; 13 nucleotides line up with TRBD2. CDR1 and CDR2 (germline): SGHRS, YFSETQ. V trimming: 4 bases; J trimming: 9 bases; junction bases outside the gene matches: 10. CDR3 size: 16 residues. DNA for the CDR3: TGCGCCAGCAGCCCGGGAACTAGCGGGGGGGCCGGTGAGCAGTTCTTC. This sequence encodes CASSPGTSGGAGEQFF.

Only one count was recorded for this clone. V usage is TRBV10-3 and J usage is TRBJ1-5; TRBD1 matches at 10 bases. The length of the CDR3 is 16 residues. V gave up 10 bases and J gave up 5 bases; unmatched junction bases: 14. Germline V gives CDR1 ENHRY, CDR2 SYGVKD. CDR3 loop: CATKRDDRGQDQPQHF. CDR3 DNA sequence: TGTGCCACCAAACGCGACGACAGGGGGCAAGATCAGCCCCAGCATTTT.

The DNA for the CDR3 is TGTGCCAGCAGTTCACGGGTTGAAAAACTGTTTTTT. This encodes CASSSRVEKLFF. The chain recombines TRBV12-3 or TRBV12-4 with TRBJ1-4; D gene unclear. V gave up 4 bases and J gave up 7 bases, with 7 bases separating them. This CDR3 has 12 amino acids.

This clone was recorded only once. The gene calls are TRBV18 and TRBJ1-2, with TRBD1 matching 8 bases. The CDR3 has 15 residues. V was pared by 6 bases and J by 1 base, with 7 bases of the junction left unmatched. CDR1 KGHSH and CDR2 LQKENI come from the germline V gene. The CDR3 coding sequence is TGTGCCAGCTCCCCTTGGACAGGGATTAACTATGGCTACACCTTC. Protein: CASSPWTGINYGYTF.

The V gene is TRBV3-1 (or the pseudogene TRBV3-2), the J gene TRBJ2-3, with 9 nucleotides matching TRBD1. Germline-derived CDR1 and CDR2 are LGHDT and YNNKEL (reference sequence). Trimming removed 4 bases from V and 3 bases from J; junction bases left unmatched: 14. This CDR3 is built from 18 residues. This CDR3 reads CASSRSIGGTGSTDTQYF. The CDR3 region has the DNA TGTGCCAGCAGCCGCTCCATTGGCGGGACAGGGTCGACAGATACGCAGTATTTT.

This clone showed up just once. The CDR3 spells CASGVTAPIYF. The CDR3 nucleotides are TGCGCCAGCGGAGTGACAGCGCCCATATATTTT. The chain carries TRBV10-1 and TRBJ1-3; possible D gene TRBD1, 5 bases. Trimming pared 8 bases from V and 11 bases from J, leaving 13 bases between. The CDR3 contains 11 residues. Germline values: CDR1 WNHNN, CDR2 SYGVQD (reference sequence).

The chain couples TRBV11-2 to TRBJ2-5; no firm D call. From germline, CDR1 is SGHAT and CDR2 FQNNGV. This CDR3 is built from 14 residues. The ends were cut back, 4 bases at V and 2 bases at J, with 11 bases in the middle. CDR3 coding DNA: TGTGCCAGCAGCTCCGTTGCGCTTCAAGAGACCCAGTACTTC. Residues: CASSSVALQETQYF.

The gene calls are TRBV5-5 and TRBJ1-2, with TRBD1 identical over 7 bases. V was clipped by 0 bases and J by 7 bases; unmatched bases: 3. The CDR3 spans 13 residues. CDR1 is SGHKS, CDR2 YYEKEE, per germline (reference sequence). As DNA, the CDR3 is TGTGCCAGCAGCTTGGTACAGGGGACTGGCTACACCTTC. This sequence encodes CASSLVQGTGYTF. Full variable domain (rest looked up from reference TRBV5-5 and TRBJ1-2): DAGVTQSPTHLIKTRGQQVTLRCSPISGHKSVSWYQQVLGQGPQFIFQYYEKEERGRGNFPDRFSARQFPNYSSELNVNALLLGDSALYLCASSLVQGTGYTFGSGTRLTVV.

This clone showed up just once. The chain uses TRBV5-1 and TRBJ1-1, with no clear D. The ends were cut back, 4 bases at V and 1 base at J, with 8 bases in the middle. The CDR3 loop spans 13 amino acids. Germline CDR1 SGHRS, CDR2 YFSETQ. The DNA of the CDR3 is TGCGCCAGCAGCGCGACACCGAACACTGAAGCTTTCTTT. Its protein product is CASSATPNTEAFF.

CDR3 coding DNA: TGTGCCGGGGGACAGACCCTTAACTATGGCTACACCTTC. It yields the protein CAGGQTLNYGYTF. The rearrangement uses TRBV28 and TRBJ1-2, with 7 bases aligning to TRBD1. The V gene end was trimmed by 11 bases and the J gene end by 1 base; junction bases not matched to a gene: 7. This CDR3 is built from 13 residues. CDR1 is MDHEN and CDR2 is SYDVKM in the germline V gene.

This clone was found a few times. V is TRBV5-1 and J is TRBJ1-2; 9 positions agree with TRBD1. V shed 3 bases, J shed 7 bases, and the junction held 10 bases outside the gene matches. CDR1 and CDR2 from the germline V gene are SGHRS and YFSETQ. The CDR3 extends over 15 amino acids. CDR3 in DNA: TGCGCCAGCAGCTCCGGGACAGGGTGGGGCTCTGGCTACACCTTC. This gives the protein CASSSGTGWGSGYTF.

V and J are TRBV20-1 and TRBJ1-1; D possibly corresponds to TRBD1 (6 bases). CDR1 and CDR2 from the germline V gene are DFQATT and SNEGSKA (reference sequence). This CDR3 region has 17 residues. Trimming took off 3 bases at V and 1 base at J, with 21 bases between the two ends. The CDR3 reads CSASLWGRGGQNTEAFF. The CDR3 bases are TGCAGTGCTAGTCTTTGGGGGCGTGGAGGACAGAACACTGAAGCTTTCTTT.

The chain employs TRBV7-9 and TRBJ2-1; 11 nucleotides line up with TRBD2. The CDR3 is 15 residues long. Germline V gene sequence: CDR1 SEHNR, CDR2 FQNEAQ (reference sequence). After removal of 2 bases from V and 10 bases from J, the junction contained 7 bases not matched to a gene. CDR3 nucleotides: TGTGCCAGCAGCTTATGGGTAGCGGGGGGGCAGGAGCAGTTCTTC. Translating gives CASSLWVAGGQEQFF. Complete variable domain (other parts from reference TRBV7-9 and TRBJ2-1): DTGVSQNPRHKITKRGQNVTFRCDPISEHNRLYWYRQTLGQGPEFLTYFQNEAQLEKSRLLSDRFSAERPKGSFSTLEIQRTEQGDSAMYLCASSLWVAGGQEQFFGPGTRLTVL.